The clone carrying this T cell receptor beta chain has a count of ten or more. The record originates from a study of T cells in Graves' hyperthyroidism and ophthalmopathy. The germline gives CDR1 KGHDR, CDR2 SFDVKD. This CDR3 comprises 17 residues. Trimming stripped 1 base from V and 3 bases from J, with 14 bases between. Regions amplified from RNA transcripts were the TCR beta CDR3 regions. A first-round RT-PCR of the TCR CDR3 used the HTBI primer set. TCRdb re-called the multiplex PCR reads through MiXCR, storing one row per CDR3 protein. The sample holds nearly 600,000 distinct CDR3 sequences, roughly 13% seen once.

The V gene is TRBV24-1, the J gene TRBJ2-2; the D gene is possibly TRBD1 (6 bases). The sequence was obtained from a woman aged 30 to 39 with Graves' hyperthyroidism that later progressed to Graves' ophthalmopathy. Sequenced material: blood. CDR3 sequence reads: CATSDFRHDRYTGELFF. In nucleotides, the CDR3 is TGTGCCACCAGTGATTTCCGTCACGACAGGTACACCGGGGAGCTGTTTTTT.